This T cell receptor beta chain was profiled in a study of blood T cell repertoires in COVID-19. Study summary: COVID-19 samples, acute and convalescent, were from the United States, Italy and Spain. T cells, B-cell-depleted T cells, or PBMCs provided the cDNA or gDNA that served as material.

V was clipped by 1 base and J by 0 bases; unmatched bases: 12. The CDR3 has 21 amino acids. Germline CDR1 and CDR2: MNHEY and SVGEGT. The Seattle patients joined while their infection was active and were tracked longitudinally afterward. Per the original data handling: Researchers report that nucleated cell counts were estimated from reference gene primer amplification. Profiling relied on immunoSEQ multiplex PCR, and the TCRdb table lists in-frame clones only, not all of them. D and trimming were read from the DNA, whereas the V and J calls and clone size are those reported in that table. Of about 330,000 clones detected, approximately 86% appear once; the ten largest clones hold approximately 9.3%.

The J gene is TRBJ2-1, the V gene TRBV6-2 or TRBV6-3; 13 nucleotides align to TRBD2. The sequence was collected from a young man with COVID-19, enrolled during active disease. What was sequenced was peripheral blood. The CDR3 nucleotides are TGTGCCAGCAGTTACTTCCTAAAGACTAGCGGGGGGCCGAGCTCCTACAATGAGCAGTTCTTC. It translates to CASSYFLKTSGGPSSYNEQFF.